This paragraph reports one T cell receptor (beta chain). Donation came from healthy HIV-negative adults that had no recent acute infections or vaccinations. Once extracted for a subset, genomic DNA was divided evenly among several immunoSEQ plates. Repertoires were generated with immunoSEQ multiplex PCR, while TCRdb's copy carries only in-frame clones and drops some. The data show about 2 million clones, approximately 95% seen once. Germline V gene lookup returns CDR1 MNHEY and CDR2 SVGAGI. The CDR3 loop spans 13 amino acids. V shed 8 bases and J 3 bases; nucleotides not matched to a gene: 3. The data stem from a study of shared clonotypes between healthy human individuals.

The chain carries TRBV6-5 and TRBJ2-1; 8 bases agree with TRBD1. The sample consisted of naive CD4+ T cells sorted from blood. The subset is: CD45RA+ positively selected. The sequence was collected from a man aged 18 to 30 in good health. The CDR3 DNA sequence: TGTGCCAGCCGGGACAGGAACTACAATGAGCAGTTCTTC. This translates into CASRDRNYNEQFF.